The 4 T cell receptor beta chains presented below share a single source sample, sequenced in a study of T cell responses to AZD1222 COVID-19 vaccine. Measured with immunoSEQ multiplex PCR; TCRdb has only the in-frame clones, and not every one. The profile shows tens of thousands of clones, around four fifths of them singletons. The sample in question was peripheral blood, obtained 28 days after the second dose of the MenACWY control vaccine. The source is an adult who received the MenACWY meningococcal vaccine as a control.

The chain joins TRBV9 to TRBJ1-5, with 9 bases matching TRBD1. Germline CDR1 is SGDLS and CDR2 is YYNGEE. V gave up 1 base and J gave up 7 bases; unmatched junction bases: 6. The CDR3 length is 15 residues. The CDR3 DNA reads as TGTGCCAGCAGCGTATCGGGACAGGGTTGGCAGCCCCAGCATTTT. Protein: CASSVSGQGWQPQHF.

The rearrangement links TRBV5-1 to TRBJ1-3, with D possibly TRBD1 on 5 matching bases. The CDR3 has 16 residues. Trimming pared 7 bases from V and 2 bases from J, leaving 19 bases between. Germline V lookup: CDR1 SGHRS, CDR2 YFSETQ. CDR3 DNA sequence: TGCGCCAGCTCCCAGAAAAGCGGGGGTGCTGGAAACACCATATATTTT. It is translated as CASSQKSGGAGNTIYF.

The V gene is TRBV2, the J gene TRBJ2-7; unclear D gene. V gave up 2 bases and J gave up 7 bases, with 9 bases separating them. CDR1 SNHLY and CDR2 FYNNEI come from the germline V gene. CDR3 length equals 12 residues. As DNA, the CDR3 is TGTGCCAGCAGTGAAACCCTCTGGGAGCAGTACTTC. It is translated as CASSETLWEQYF.

The V gene is TRBV24-1, the J gene TRBJ2-1, with 7 bases lining up with TRBD2. CDR1 is KGHDR, CDR2 SFDVKD, per germline. The J segment lost 0 bases and the V segment lost 4 bases, leaving 5 bases of the junction unmatched. The CDR3 contains 16 residues. CDR3 DNA sequence: TGTGCCACCAGTGACCCTAGCGGAAGCTCCTACAATGAGCAGTTCTTC. Protein product: CATSDPSGSSYNEQFF.